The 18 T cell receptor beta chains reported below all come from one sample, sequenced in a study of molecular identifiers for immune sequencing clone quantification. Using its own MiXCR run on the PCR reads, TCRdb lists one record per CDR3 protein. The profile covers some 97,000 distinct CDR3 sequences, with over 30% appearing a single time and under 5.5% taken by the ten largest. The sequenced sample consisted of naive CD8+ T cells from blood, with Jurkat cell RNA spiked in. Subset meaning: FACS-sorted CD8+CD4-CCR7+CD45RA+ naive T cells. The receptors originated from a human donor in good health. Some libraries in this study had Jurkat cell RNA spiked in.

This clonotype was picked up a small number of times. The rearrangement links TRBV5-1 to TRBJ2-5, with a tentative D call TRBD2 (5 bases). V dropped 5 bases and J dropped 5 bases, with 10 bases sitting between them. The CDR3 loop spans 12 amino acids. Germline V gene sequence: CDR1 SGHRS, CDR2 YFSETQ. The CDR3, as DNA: TGCGCCAGCAGTTCCGAGGGCGAGACCCAGTACTTC. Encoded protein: CASSSEGETQYF.

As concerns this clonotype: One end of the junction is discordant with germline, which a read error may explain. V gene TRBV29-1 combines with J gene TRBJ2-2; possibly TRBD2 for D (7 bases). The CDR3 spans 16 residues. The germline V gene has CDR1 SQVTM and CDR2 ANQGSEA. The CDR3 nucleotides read TGCAGCGTCGAAGGGGCAGCGGGACTCAGTAGGGGGGAGCTGTTATTT. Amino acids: CSVEGAAGLSRGELLF.

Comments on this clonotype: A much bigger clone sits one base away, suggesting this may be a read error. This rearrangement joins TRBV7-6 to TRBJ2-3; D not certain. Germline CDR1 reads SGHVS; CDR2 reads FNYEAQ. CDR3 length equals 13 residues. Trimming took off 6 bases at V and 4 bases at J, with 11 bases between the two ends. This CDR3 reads CASRNPNPDTQYF. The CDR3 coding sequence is TGTGCCAGCAGAAACCCTAACCCAGATACGCAGTATTTT.

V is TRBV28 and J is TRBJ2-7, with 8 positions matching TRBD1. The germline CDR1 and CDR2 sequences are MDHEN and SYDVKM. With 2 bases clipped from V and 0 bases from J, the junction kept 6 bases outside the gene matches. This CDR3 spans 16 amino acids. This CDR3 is CASSLHRGTSSYEQYF. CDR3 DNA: TGTGCCAGCAGTTTACACAGGGGGACGAGCTCCTACGAGCAGTACTTC.

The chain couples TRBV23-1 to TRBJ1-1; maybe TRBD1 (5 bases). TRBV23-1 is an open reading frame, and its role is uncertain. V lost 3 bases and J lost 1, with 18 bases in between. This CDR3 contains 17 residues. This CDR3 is CASSHPKKGQPNTEAFF. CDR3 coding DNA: TGCGCCAGCAGTCACCCGAAAAAGGGGCAGCCGAACACTGAAGCTTTCTTT.

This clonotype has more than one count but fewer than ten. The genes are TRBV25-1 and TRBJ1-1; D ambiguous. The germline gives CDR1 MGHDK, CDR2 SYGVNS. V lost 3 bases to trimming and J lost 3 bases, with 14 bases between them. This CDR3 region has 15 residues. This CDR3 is CASSDIGSHYTEAFF. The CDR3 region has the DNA TGTGCCAGCAGTGATATAGGGAGTCACTACACTGAAGCTTTCTTT.

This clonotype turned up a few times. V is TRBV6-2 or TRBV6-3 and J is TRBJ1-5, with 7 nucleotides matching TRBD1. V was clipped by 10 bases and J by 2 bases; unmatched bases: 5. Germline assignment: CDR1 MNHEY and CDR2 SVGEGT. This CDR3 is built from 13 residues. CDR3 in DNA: TGTGCCACCCGCGACAGGGGCAATCAGCCCCAGCATTTT. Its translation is CATRDRGNQPQHF.

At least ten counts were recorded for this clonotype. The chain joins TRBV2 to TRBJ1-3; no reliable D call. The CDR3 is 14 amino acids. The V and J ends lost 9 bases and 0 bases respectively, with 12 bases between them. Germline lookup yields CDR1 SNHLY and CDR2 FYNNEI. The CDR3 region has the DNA TGTGCCAGTAATGTCGGGCACTCTGGAAACACCATATATTTT. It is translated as CASNVGHSGNTIYF.

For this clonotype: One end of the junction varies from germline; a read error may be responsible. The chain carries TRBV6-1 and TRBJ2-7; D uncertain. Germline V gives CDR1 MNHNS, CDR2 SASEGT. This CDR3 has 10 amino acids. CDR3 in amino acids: CASTWDEQNF. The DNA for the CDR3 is TGTGCCAGCACCTGGGATGAGCAGAACTTC.

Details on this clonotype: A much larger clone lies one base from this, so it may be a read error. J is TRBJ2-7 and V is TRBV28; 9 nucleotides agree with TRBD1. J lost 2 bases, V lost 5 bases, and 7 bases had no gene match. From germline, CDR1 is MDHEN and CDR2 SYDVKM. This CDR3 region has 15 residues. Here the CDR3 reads CASSRNRGPPYEQYF. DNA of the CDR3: TGTGCCAGCAGTCGCAACAGGGGGCCCCCCTACGAGCAGTACTTC.

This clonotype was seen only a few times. CDR3 loop: CASSSSGNEQFF. The CDR3 nucleotides read TGTGCCAGCAGCTCTAGCGGAAATGAGCAGTTCTTC. The V call is TRBV7-9, the J call TRBJ2-1; 7 bases match TRBD2. Trimming at V came to 4 bases and at J to 7 bases, leaving 1 base not matched to a gene. The CDR3 runs to 12 residues. Germline loops: CDR1 SEHNR, CDR2 FQNEAQ (reference sequence).

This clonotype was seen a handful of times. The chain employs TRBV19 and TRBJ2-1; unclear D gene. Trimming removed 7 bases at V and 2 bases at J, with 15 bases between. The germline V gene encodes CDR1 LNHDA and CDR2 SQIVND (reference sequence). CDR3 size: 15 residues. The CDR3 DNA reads TGTGCCAGTAATTTCCGGAGCGACCCCTACAATGAGCAGTTCTTC. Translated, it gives CASNFRSDPYNEQFF.

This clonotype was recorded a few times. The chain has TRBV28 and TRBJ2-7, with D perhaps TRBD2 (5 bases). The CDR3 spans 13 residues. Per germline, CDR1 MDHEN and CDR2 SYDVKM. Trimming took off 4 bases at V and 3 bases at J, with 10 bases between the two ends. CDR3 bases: TGTGCCAGCAGTTACCGCGGAGGCTACGAGCAGTACTTC. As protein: CASSYRGGYEQYF. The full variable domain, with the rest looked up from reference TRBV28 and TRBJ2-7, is DVKVTQSSRYLVKRTGEKVFLECVQDMDHENMFWYRQDPGLGLRLIYFSYDVKMKEKGDIPEGYSVSREKKERFSLILESASTNQTSMYLCASSYRGGYEQYFGPGTRLTVT.

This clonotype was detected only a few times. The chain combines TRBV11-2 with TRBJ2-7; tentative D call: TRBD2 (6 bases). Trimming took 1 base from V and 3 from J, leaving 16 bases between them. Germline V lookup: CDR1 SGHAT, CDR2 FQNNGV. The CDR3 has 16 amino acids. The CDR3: CASSLGTGTGVYEQYF. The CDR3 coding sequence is TGTGCCAGCAGCTTAGGTACCGGGACTGGAGTCTACGAGCAGTACTTC.

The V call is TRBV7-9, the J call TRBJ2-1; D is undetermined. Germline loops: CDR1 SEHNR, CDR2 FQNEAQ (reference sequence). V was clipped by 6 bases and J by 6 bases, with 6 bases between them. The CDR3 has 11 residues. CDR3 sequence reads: CASRELNEQFF. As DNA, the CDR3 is TGTGCCAGCAGGGAACTCAATGAGCAGTTCTTC. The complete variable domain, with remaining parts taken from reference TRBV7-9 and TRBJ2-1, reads DTGVSQNPRHKITKRGQNVTFRCDPISEHNRLYWYRQTLGQGPEFLTYFQNEAQLEKSRLLSDRFSAERPKGSFSTLEIQRTEQGDSAMYLCASRELNEQFFGPGTRLTVL.

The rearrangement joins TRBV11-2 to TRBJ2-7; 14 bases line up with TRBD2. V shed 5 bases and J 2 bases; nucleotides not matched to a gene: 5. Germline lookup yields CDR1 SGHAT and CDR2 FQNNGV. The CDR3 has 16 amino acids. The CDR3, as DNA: TGTGCCAGCAGCACCAGACTAGCGGGAGGGCCCTACGAGCAGTACTTC. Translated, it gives CASSTRLAGGPYEQYF.

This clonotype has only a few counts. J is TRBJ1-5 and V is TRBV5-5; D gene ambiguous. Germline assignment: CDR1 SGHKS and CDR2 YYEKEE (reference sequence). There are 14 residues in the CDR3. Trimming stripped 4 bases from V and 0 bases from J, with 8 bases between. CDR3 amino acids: CASSVQFSNQPQHF. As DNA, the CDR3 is TGTGCCAGCAGCGTACAGTTTAGCAATCAGCCCCAGCATTTT.

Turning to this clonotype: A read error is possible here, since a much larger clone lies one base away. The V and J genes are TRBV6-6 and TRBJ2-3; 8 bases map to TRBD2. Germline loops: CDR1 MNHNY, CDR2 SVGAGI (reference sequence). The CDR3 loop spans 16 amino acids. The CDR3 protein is CASSYVPGGPGDAQYF. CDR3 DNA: TGTGCCAGCAGTTACGTACCGGGAGGGCCTGGAGATGCGCAGTATTTT.